These T cell receptor beta chains were read from a single sample in a study of control samples from healthy donors and cancer patients. Repertoires were generated with immunoSEQ multiplex PCR, while TCRdb's copy carries only in-frame clones and drops some. The sample holds 55,000 to 90,000 clones, 75% to 90% seen once. Sequences were obtained from blood. The receptors stem from a man aged 50-60 years in good health. The CDR3 runs from the conserved cysteine through the conserved F or W. Fields, in order: CDR3 length, V gene, J gene, D gene, clone size, CDR3 protein, CDR3 DNA. The D gene is left open where the match is weak. Size is omitted from some rows. Given values are once, few, many or a class for expanded clones.

length: 12
V: TRBV12-5
J: TRBJ1-1
D: -
size: -
CDR3: CASGLGGTEAFF
DNA: TGTGCTAGTGGTTTGGGGGGGACTGAAGCTTTCTTT

length: 12
V: TRBV5-1
J: TRBJ2-2
D: -
size: -
CDR3: CASSLNTGELFF
DNA: TGCGCCAGCAGCTTGAACACCGGGGAGCTGTTTTTT

length: 16
V: TRBV7-6
J: TRBJ2-6
D: -
size: -
CDR3: CASSLARGAGANVLTF
DNA: TGTGCCAGCAGCTTAGCACGAGGCGCTGGGGCCAACGTCCTGACTTTC

length: 18
V: TRBV4-1
J: TRBJ2-4
D: TRBD2
size: -
CDR3: CASSPSGTSALAKNIQYF
DNA: TGCGCCAGCAGCCCGAGCGGGACTAGCGCTTTAGCCAAAAACATTCAGTACTTC

length: 13
V: TRBV5-1
J: TRBJ2-3
D: -
size: -
CDR3: CASSIKIKDTQYF
DNA: TGCGCCAGCAGCATCAAGATTAAGGATACGCAGTATTTT

length: 13
V: TRBV24-1
J: TRBJ2-3
D: -
size: -
CDR3: CATEPQGSATQYF
DNA: TGTGCCACAGAACCTCAAGGGAGCGCTACGCAGTATTTT

length: 16
V: TRBV29-1
J: TRBJ1-2
D: -
size: -
CDR3: CSVEDGATATNYGYTF
DNA: TGCAGCGTTGAAGATGGGGCGACAGCTACTAACTATGGCTACACCTTC

length: 19
V: TRBV3-1/TRBV3-2
J: TRBJ2-3
D: TRBD2
size: -
CDR3: CASSQKRPSGRPSTDTQYF
DNA: TGTGCCAGCAGCCAAAAACGTCCTAGCGGGCGCCCTAGCACAGATACGCAGTATTTT

length: 17
V: TRBV15
J: TRBJ2-3
D: TRBD2
size: -
CDR3: CATSLPRLAGAGNTQYF
DNA: TGTGCCACCAGTCTTCCCCGGCTAGCGGGAGCAGGGAATACGCAGTATTTT

length: 15
V: TRBV30
J: TRBJ2-5
D: -
size: few
CDR3: CAWSVSGSVGETQYF
DNA: TGTGCCTGGAGTGTATCGGGGTCTGTTGGAGAGACCCAGTACTTC

length: 14
V: TRBV19
J: TRBJ2-7
D: -
size: -
CDR3: CASSTRRFSYEQYF
DNA: TGTGCCAGTAGTACGAGGAGGTTCTCCTACGAGCAGTACTTC

length: 13
V: TRBV5-4
J: TRBJ1-2
D: -
size: few
CDR3: CASSFTGRDGYTF
DNA: TGTGCCAGCAGCTTTACAGGGAGGGATGGCTACACCTTC

length: 12
V: TRBV7-9
J: TRBJ2-1
D: -
size: -
CDR3: CASIEGGNEQFF
DNA: TGTGCCAGCATCGAAGGGGGCAATGAGCAGTTCTTC

length: 15
V: TRBV6-1
J: TRBJ1-4
D: TRBD1
size: -
CDR3: CASSEGTGQGEKLFF
DNA: TGTGCCAGCAGTGAAGGAACAGGACAGGGTGAAAAACTGTTTTTT

length: 15
V: TRBV7-7
J: TRBJ2-5
D: TRBD1
size: once
CDR3: CASSLGDRAGETQYF
DNA: TGTGCTAGCAGCTTAGGAGACAGGGCTGGGGAGACCCAGTACTTC

length: 14
V: TRBV5-1
J: TRBJ2-7
D: TRBD2
size: few
CDR3: CASSHGSGVYEQYF
DNA: TGCGCCAGCAGCCACGGGAGCGGGGTGTACGAGCAGTACTTC

length: 19
V: TRBV6-2/TRBV6-3
J: TRBJ1-2
D: -
size: -
CDR3: CASSYRVSGVTGTNYGYTF
DNA: TGTGCCAGCAGTTACCGGGTTTCCGGGGTCACGGGTACTAACTATGGCTACACCTTC

length: 15
V: TRBV19
J: TRBJ1-4
D: -
size: -
CDR3: CASSIEGGQGEKLFF
DNA: TGTGCCAGTAGTATAGAAGGAGGGCAAGGTGAAAAACTGTTTTTT

length: 16
V: TRBV6-1
J: TRBJ2-5
D: -
size: -
CDR3: CASSGEIGGNQETQYF
DNA: TGTGCCAGCAGTGGAGAGATCGGGGGTAACCAAGAGACCCAGTACTTC

length: 17
V: TRBV4-2
J: TRBJ2-4
D: -
size: -
CDR3: CASSQEGTALAKNIQYF
DNA: TGTGCCAGCAGCCAAGAAGGTACAGCGCTAGCCAAAAACATTCAGTACTTC

length: 15
V: TRBV11-3
J: TRBJ2-7
D: TRBD1
size: -
CDR3: CASSPKAGGTHEQYF
DNA: TGTGCCAGCAGCCCGAAGGCAGGGGGCACCCACGAGCAGTACTTC

length: 15
V: TRBV9
J: TRBJ2-3
D: TRBD2
size: -
CDR3: CASSGGGLAGYTQYF
DNA: TGTGCCAGCAGCGGAGGGGGGCTAGCGGGATATACGCAGTATTTT

length: 14
V: TRBV2
J: TRBJ2-5
D: -
size: -
CDR3: CASSERQNQETQYF
DNA: TGTGCCAGCAGTGAAAGACAGAACCAAGAGACCCAGTACTTC

length: 12
V: TRBV6-5
J: TRBJ1-2
D: TRBD1
size: few
CDR3: CASKGQGYGYTF
DNA: TGTGCCAGCAAGGGACAGGGTTATGGCTACACCTTC

length: 15
V: TRBV19
J: TRBJ1-2
D: -
size: -
CDR3: CASVAGGAHNYGYTF
DNA: TGTGCCAGTGTGGCTGGCGGGGCTCATAACTATGGCTACACCTTC

length: 15
V: TRBV24-1
J: TRBJ2-5
D: TRBD1
size: -
CDR3: CATSDPGGGKETQYF
DNA: TGTGCCACCAGTGATCCAGGGGGCGGTAAGGAGACCCAGTACTTC

length: 15
V: TRBV10-1
J: TRBJ1-5
D: -
size: -
CDR3: CASSVRRDSSQPQHF
DNA: TGCGCCAGCAGTGTTCGGAGGGATTCAAGTCAGCCCCAGCATTTT

length: 15
V: TRBV7-9
J: TRBJ2-7
D: TRBD1
size: -
CDR3: CASSFQGAKSYEQYF
DNA: TGTGCCAGCAGCTTCCAGGGGGCGAAAAGTTACGAGCAGTACTTC

length: 17
V: TRBV10-3
J: TRBJ1-2
D: -
size: -
CDR3: CAISESPGSKVDYGYTF
DNA: TGTGCCATCAGTGAGTCGCCAGGGTCAAAAGTGGACTATGGCTACACCTTC

length: 16
V: TRBV11-3
J: TRBJ2-7
D: -
size: -
CDR3: CASSAYRDTNYYEQYF
DNA: TGTGCCAGCAGCGCGTATCGGGACACCAACTACTACGAGCAGTACTTC

length: 15
V: TRBV7-2
J: TRBJ1-5
D: -
size: once
CDR3: CASSLRQGSNQPQHF
DNA: TGTGCCAGCAGCTTAAGGCAGGGAAGCAATCAGCCCCAGCATTTT

length: 13
V: TRBV12-3/TRBV12-4
J: TRBJ1-2
D: -
size: -
CDR3: CASSPDSSYGYTF
DNA: TGTGCCAGCAGCCCCGACAGTAGCTATGGCTACACCTTC

length: 16
V: TRBV5-5
J: TRBJ2-3
D: -
size: -
CDR3: CASSPRQRRGADTQYF
DNA: TGTGCCAGCAGTCCTCGACAGCGGAGGGGCGCAGATACGCAGTATTTT

length: 16
V: TRBV5-1
J: TRBJ2-1
D: TRBD2
size: -
CDR3: CASSVLTSGGNNEQFF
DNA: TGCGCCAGCAGCGTCCTGACTAGCGGGGGCAACAATGAGCAGTTCTTC

length: 16
V: TRBV27
J: TRBJ1-2
D: TRBD1
size: -
CDR3: CASSAGQAFTNYGYTF
DNA: TGTGCCAGCAGTGCCGGACAGGCGTTCACTAACTATGGCTACACCTTC

length: 16
V: TRBV5-6
J: TRBJ2-5
D: -
size: -
CDR3: CASSSRDRRVRKTQYF
DNA: TGTGCCAGCAGCTCGCGGGACCGCCGGGTTCGAAAGACCCAGTACTTC

length: 15
V: TRBV9
J: TRBJ2-7
D: -
size: few
CDR3: CASSTQGEPTYEQYF
DNA: TGTGCCAGCAGCACACAGGGAGAACCTACCTACGAGCAGTACTTC

length: 11
V: TRBV28
J: TRBJ1-2
D: -
size: -
CDR3: CASSSGIGYTF
DNA: TGTGCCAGCAGTTCTGGGATTGGCTACACCTTC

length: 14
V: TRBV30
J: TRBJ2-7
D: TRBD2
size: -
CDR3: CACSRDYSAYEQYF
DNA: TGTGCCTGCTCCCGGGACTACTCAGCCTACGAGCAGTACTTC

length: 13
V: TRBV14
J: TRBJ2-5
D: -
size: -
CDR3: CASSQDLDGAQYF
DNA: TGTGCCAGCAGCCAAGATCTCGATGGGGCCCAGTACTTC

length: 12
V: TRBV12-3/TRBV12-4
J: TRBJ2-7
D: -
size: -
CDR3: CASSLAGYEQYF
DNA: TGTGCCAGCAGTTTAGCAGGGTACGAGCAGTACTTC

length: 13
V: TRBV9
J: TRBJ2-7
D: -
size: -
CDR3: CASSGGGDYEQYF
DNA: TGTGCCAGCAGTGGAGGGGGAGACTACGAGCAGTACTTC

length: 15
V: TRBV27
J: TRBJ1-6
D: TRBD1
size: -
CDR3: CASSYYRGRNSPLHF
DNA: TGTGCCAGCAGTTATTACAGGGGGAGGAATTCACCCCTCCACTTT

length: 12
V: TRBV11-2
J: TRBJ1-1
D: -
size: -
CDR3: CASSLGEVQAFF
DNA: TGTGCCAGCAGCTTAGGGGAGGTTCAAGCTTTCTTT

length: 13
V: TRBV28
J: TRBJ1-1
D: -
size: -
CDR3: CASTPTTNTEAFF
DNA: TGTGCCAGCACCCCGACTACGAACACTGAAGCTTTCTTT

length: 16
V: TRBV9
J: TRBJ2-1
D: -
size: -
CDR3: CASSVDVGAPYNEQFF
DNA: TGTGCCAGCAGCGTAGATGTAGGGGCCCCTTACAATGAGCAGTTCTTC